This TCR beta chain is drawn from a study of blood T cell repertoires in COVID-19. How the authors handled the data: Cell counts per sample came from amplifying reference gene primers. Data came from immunoSEQ multiplex PCR; TCRdb stores just in-frame clones and leaves some out. Clone size and the V and J calls come from that table; the DNA yielded D and trimming. Of roughly 100,000 clones listed, over 85% are singletons. The CDR3 extends over 14 amino acids. V was pared by 3 bases and J by 13 bases, with 12 bases of the junction left unmatched. Germline V gene lookup returns CDR1 MRHNA and CDR2 SNTAGT.

This receptor was obtained from a woman of 80 years or more in a cohort sampled during active COVID-19. The specimen sequenced was peripheral blood. The J gene is TRBJ2-1, the V gene TRBV6-4, with TRBD2 identical over 7 bases. The CDR3 sequence is CASSEQWGGEYQFF. The DNA for the CDR3 is TGTGCCAGCAGTGAGCAATGGGGGGGAGAATACCAGTTCTTC.